What follows are 15 T cell receptor beta chains derived from one specimen sequenced in a study of Graves' ophthalmopathy and Graves' hyperthyroidism. From RNA, the CDR3 regions of TCR beta chains were amplified and sequenced. In the first round, RT-PCR was carried out with HTBI primers, and a multiplex PCR formed the second round. TCRdb reprocessed the multiplex PCR reads via MiXCR and lists one record per CDR3 protein. The sample has hundreds of thousands of distinct CDR3 sequences, roughly 40% seen once. The sequenced material came from peripheral blood. The receptor set was obtained from an adult man with Graves' ophthalmopathy.

A note on this clonotype: Compared with germline, one end of the junction differs, possibly owing to a read error. J is TRBJ1-1 and V is TRBV9; weak D call: TRBD1 (5 bases). The CDR3 runs to 15 residues. Germline V gives CDR1 SGDLS, CDR2 YYNGEE. This CDR3 reads CANSSRQRVLTEAFF. CDR3 bases: TGTGCCAACAGCTCCCGACAGCGGGTTTTGACTGAAGCTTTCTTT. The full variable domain, rest sourced from reference TRBV9 and TRBJ1-1, is DSGVTQTPKHLITATGQRVTLRCSPRSGDLSVYWYQQSLDQGLQFLIQYYNGEERAKGNILERFSAQQFPDLHSELNLSSLELGDSALYFCANSSRQRVLTEAFFGQGTRLTVV.

Concerning this clonotype: The junction differs from germline at one of its ends, possibly a read error. CDR3 residues: CACSMLANEDTQYF. CDR3 sequence (DNA): TGTGCCTGCAGTATGCTAGCGAATGAAGATACGCAGTATTTT. The V gene is TRBV7-2, the J gene TRBJ2-3, with D perhaps TRBD2 (6 bases). Germline loops: CDR1 SGHTA, CDR2 FQGNSA. This CDR3 contains 14 residues.

This chain links TRBV15 with TRBJ1-1, with D uncertain. Germline values: CDR1 LNHNV, CDR2 YYDKDF (reference sequence). CDR3 length: 14 amino acids. Between the trimmed V and J ends, which lost 3 bases and 2 bases, there was a span of 10 bases. The chain's CDR3 is CATSSLAVNTEAFF. As DNA, the CDR3 is TGTGCCACCAGCAGCTTGGCAGTTAACACTGAAGCTTTCTTT.

This clonotype was detected only a few times. The gene calls are TRBV20-1 and TRBJ2-7, with D maybe TRBD2 (6 bases). Trimming cost V 3 bases and J 5 bases, with 11 bases left between them. The CDR3 totals 12 residues. Per the germline V gene, CDR1 is DFQATT and CDR2 is SNEGSKA (reference sequence). CDR3 bases: TGCAGTGCTAGCGGGAGAACCGACGAGCAGTACTTC. This sequence encodes CSASGRTDEQYF.

In this sample, this clonotype turned up many times. The chain is built from TRBV10-3 and TRBJ2-6, with D possibly being TRBD2 (6 bases). Trimming left V 4 bases short and J 2 bases short, with 12 bases between. Germline V lookup: CDR1 ENHRY, CDR2 SYGVKD. This CDR3 has 16 amino acids. CDR3 bases: TGTGCCATCAGTGGGAGGGAACTCCCTGGGGCCAACGTCCTGACTTTC. It yields the protein CAISGRELPGANVLTF.

The chain has TRBV25-1 and TRBJ2-1; possibly TRBD1 for D (6 bases). Germline V gene lookup returns CDR1 MGHDK and CDR2 SYGVNS. The CDR3 is 16 amino acids. The V end lost 7 bases, the J end lost 0 bases, and 16 bases lay between the germline ends. CDR3 amino acids: CASTSSTGSSYNEQFF. Written as DNA, the CDR3 is TGTGCCAGCACTTCGTCCACAGGGAGCTCCTACAATGAGCAGTTCTTC.

This chain links TRBV2 with TRBJ1-5; weak D call: TRBD1 (5 bases). The CDR3 extends over 17 amino acids. Trimming cost V 5 bases and J 1 base, with 18 bases left between them. Germline V gene data show CDR1 as SNHLY and CDR2 as FYNNEI. This CDR3 is CASSYRERGGSNQPQHF. In DNA, the CDR3 is TGTGCCAGCAGTTACCGGGAGCGGGGCGGAAGCAATCAGCCCCAGCATTTT.

The sample holds a few counts of this clonotype. The chain has TRBV5-4 and TRBJ2-7; unclear D gene. The CDR3 length is 13 residues. Germline V gene sequence: CDR1 SGHNT, CDR2 YYREEE (reference sequence). V was cut by 3 bases and J by 6 bases, with 13 bases left in between. CDR3 region: CASSWPRSGEQYF. CDR3 coding DNA: TGTGCCAGCAGCTGGCCGCGATCGGGCGAGCAGTACTTC.

This clonotype has a handful of counts. The chain joins TRBV5-1 to TRBJ1-3, with D possibly TRBD1 on 5 matching bases. Between the trimmed V and J ends, which lost 5 bases and 0 bases, there was a span of 12 bases. Germline lookup yields CDR1 SGHRS and CDR2 YFSETQ. The CDR3 spans 15 residues. CDR3 sequence: CASSFDSRSGNTIYF. Here the CDR3 DNA reads TGCGCCAGCAGTTTCGACAGCCGCTCTGGAAACACCATATATTTT.

Only a few counts were recorded for this clonotype. The V call is TRBV7-9, the J call TRBJ1-2; D uncertain. Germline V gene lookup returns CDR1 SEHNR and CDR2 FQNEAQ (reference sequence). The CDR3 has 14 amino acids. Trimming cost V 2 bases and J 2 bases, with 9 bases left between them. The CDR3 protein is CASSLKADNYGYTF. The CDR3 nucleotides read TGTGCCAGCAGCTTAAAGGCAGACAACTATGGCTACACCTTC. Full variable domain (rest looked up from reference TRBV7-9 and TRBJ1-2): DTGVSQNPRHKITKRGQNVTFRCDPISEHNRLYWYRQTLGQGPEFLTYFQNEAQLEKSRLLSDRFSAERPKGSFSTLEIQRTEQGDSAMYLCASSLKADNYGYTFGSGTRLTVV.

This clonotype came up many times. This chain joins TRBV4-1 and TRBJ1-2; 9 bases are a match to TRBD1. CDR3 length: 15 amino acids. The trim removed 2 bases at V and 4 bases at J, leaving 5 bases unmatched. Germline V lookup: CDR1 MGHRA, CDR2 YSYEKL. In nucleotides, the CDR3 is TGCGCCAGCAGCCAAACGGACAGGGGTGGCTATGGCTACACCTTC. Its translation is CASSQTDRGGYGYTF.

The V and J genes are TRBV6-4 and TRBJ2-7; 7 bases agree with TRBD2. CDR3 length: 17 amino acids. Trimming cost V 6 bases and J 3 bases; bases outside gene matches: 17. The germline V gene encodes CDR1 MRHNA and CDR2 SNTAGT. CDR3 in DNA: TGTGCCAGCAGGACCCCCGGGACTACGGCTCCCATCTACGAGCAGTACTTC. The encoded protein is CASRTPGTTAPIYEQYF.

The table lists this clonotype with many counts. The chain is built from TRBV7-9 and TRBJ1-6; D remains ambiguous. The CDR3 length is 12 residues. V was clipped by 5 bases and J by 11 bases, with 10 bases between them. Germline loops: CDR1 SEHNR, CDR2 FQNEAQ (reference sequence). Written as DNA, the CDR3 is TGTGCCAGCAGCGCTGGGCAGGCACCCCTCCACTTT. Amino acid sequence: CASSAGQAPLHF.

This clonotype came up once. The chain carries TRBV2 and TRBJ1-4; no firm D call. Germline assignment: CDR1 SNHLY and CDR2 FYNNEI. Deletions cut 0 bases from V and 0 bases from J, with 20 bases between. This CDR3 region has 20 residues. The CDR3 DNA reads TGTGCCAGCAGTGAAGCGCCCCCGACCTTGTGGGGAGCAACTAATGAAAAACTGTTTTTT. This translates into CASSEAPPTLWGATNEKLFF.

The chain uses TRBV29-1 and TRBJ2-3; TRBD1 is a possible D gene (6 bases). CDR3 size: 14 residues. V lost 5 bases and J 3 bases, leaving 15 bases between the germline ends. Germline-derived CDR1 and CDR2 are SQVTM and ANQGSEA. The CDR3 protein is CSVTGLTITDTQYF. The DNA for the CDR3 is TGCAGCGTTACAGGGTTGACTATAACAGATACGCAGTATTTT.